This T cell receptor (beta chain) comes out of a study of T cell responses to AZD1222 COVID-19 vaccine. Study-level findings and limits: In the spike-specific TCR repertoire, nearly half reportedly target unmutated variant regions. Spike-specific TCR breadth rose after two AZD1222 doses, and depth rose as well. Vaccine-associated CD4 TCRs ranged over spike, dominating at 160-218 and 743-854.

Analyses pooled second doses at about 4 or about 12 weeks. In regard to this clone: What it recognizes is unknown.

TCRdb's copy holds only in-frame clones and misses some; the assay was immunoSEQ multiplex PCR. In the table there are around 150,000 clones, about 91% of which are singletons. The ends were cut back, 2 bases at V and 7 bases at J, with 15 bases in the middle. The CDR3 covers 14 residues. CDR1 and CDR2 from the germline V gene are SQVTM and ANQGSEA. Here the sequenced sample was peripheral blood, taken 28 days after the second AZD1222 dose. This chain uses TRBV29-1 with TRBJ2-1; weak D call: TRBD2 (5 bases). The TCR comes from an adult who received the AZD1222 COVID-19 vaccine. The CDR3 region has the DNA TGCAGCGTTGAAAGTGGGCTAGCTCAAAATGAGCAGTTCTTC. Amino acid sequence: CSVESGLAQNEQFF.